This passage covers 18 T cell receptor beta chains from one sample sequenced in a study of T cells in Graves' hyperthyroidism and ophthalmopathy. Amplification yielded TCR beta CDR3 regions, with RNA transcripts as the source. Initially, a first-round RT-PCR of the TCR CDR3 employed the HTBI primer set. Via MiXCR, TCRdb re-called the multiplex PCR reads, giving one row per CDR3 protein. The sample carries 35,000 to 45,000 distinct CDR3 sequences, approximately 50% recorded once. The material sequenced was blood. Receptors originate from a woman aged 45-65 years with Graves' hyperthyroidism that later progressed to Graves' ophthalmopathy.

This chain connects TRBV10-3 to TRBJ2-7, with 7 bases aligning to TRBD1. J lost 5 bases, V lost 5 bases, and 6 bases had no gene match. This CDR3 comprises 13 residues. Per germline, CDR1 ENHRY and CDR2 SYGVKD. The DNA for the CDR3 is TGTGCCATCAGTTCTGACAGGGCTAACGAGCAGTACTTC. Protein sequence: CAISSDRANEQYF.

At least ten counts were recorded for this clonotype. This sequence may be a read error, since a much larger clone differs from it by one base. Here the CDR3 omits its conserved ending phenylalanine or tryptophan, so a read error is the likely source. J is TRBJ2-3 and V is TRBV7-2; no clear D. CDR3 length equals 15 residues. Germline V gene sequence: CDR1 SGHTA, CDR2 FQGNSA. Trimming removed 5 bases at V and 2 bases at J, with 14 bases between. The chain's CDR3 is CASSQALLYTDTQYL. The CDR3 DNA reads TGTGCCAGCAGCCAGGCACTACTCTACACAGATACGCAGTATCTT.

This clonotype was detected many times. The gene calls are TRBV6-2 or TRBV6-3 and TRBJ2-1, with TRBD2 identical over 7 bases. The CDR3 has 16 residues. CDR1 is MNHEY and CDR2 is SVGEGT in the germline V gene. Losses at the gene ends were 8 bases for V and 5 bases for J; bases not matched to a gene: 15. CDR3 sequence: CASVKWEGRAHNEQFF. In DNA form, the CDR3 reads TGTGCCAGCGTTAAATGGGAAGGGAGGGCCCACAATGAGCAGTTCTTC.

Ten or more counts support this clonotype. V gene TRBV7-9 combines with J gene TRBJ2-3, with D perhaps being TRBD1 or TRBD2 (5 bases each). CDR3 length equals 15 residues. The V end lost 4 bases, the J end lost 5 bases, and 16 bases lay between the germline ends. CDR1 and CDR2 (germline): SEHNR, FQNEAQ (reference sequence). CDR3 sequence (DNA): TGTGCCAGCAGCTCCTCGGGGCTTATACAAGATACGCAGTATTTT. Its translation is CASSSSGLIQDTQYF.

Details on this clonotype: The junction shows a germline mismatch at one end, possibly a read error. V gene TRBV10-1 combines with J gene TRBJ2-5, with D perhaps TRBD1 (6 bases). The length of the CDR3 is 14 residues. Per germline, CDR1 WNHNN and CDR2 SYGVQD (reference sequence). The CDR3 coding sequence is TGCGCCAGCAGCCCCCGGGACAACCAAGATACCCAGTACTTC. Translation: CASSPRDNQDTQYF.

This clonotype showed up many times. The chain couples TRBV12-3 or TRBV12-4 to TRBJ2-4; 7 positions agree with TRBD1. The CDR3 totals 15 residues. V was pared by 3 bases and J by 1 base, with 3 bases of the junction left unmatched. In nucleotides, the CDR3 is TGTGCCAGCAGTTTGGTACAGGGGGCCAAAAACATTCAGTACTTC. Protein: CASSLVQGAKNIQYF.

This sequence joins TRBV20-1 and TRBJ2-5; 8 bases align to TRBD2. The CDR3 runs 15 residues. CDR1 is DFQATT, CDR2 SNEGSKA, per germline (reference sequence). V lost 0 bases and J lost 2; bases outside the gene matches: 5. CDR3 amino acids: CSARDSGAIQETQYF. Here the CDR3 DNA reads TGCAGTGCTAGAGATAGCGGGGCTATACAAGAGACCCAGTACTTC.

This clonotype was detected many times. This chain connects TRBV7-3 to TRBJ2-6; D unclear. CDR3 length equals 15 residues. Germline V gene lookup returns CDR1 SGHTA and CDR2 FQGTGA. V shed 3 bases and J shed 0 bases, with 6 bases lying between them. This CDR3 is CASSFESSGANVLTF. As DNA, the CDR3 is TGTGCCAGCAGCTTTGAGAGCTCTGGGGCCAACGTCCTGACTTTC.

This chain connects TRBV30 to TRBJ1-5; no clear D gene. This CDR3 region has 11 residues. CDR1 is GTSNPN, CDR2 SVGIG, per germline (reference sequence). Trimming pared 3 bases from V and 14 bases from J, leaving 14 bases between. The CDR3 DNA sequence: TGTGCCTGGAGCGTGGAGGCCTACGAGCATTTT. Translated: CAWSVEAYEHF.

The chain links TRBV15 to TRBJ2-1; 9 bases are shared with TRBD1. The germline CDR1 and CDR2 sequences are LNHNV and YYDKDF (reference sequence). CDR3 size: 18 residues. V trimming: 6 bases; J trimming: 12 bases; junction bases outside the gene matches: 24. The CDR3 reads CATSSHLPGQGSTDTQFF. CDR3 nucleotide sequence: TGTGCCACCAGTTCGCACCTTCCGGGACAGGGAAGCACAGATACGCAGTTCTTC.

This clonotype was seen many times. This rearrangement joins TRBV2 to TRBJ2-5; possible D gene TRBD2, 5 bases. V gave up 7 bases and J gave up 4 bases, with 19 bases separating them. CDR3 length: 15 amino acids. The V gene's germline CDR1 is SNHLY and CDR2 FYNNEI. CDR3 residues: CASTPARGLGETQYF. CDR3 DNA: TGTGCCAGCACCCCGGCCCGGGGTTTAGGAGAGACCCAGTACTTC.

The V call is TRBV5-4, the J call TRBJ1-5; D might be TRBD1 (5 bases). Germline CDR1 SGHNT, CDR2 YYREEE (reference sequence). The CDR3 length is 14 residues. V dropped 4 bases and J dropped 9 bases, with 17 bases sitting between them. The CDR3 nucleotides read TGTGCCAGCAGCGCCGCGGGGGACCCCGGGCCCCAGCATTTT. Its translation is CASSAAGDPGPQHF. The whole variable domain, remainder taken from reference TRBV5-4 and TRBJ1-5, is ETGVTQSPTHLIKTRGQQVTLRCSSQSGHNTVSWYQQALGQGPQFIFQYYREEENGRGNFPPRFSGLQFPNYSSELNVNALELDDSALYLCASSAAGDPGPQHFGDGTRLSIL.

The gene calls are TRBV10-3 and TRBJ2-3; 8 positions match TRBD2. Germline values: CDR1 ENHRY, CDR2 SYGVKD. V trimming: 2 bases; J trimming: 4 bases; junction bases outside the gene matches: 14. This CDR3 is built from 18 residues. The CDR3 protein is CAISERMAGRAGADTQYF. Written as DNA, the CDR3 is TGTGCCATCAGTGAGCGGATGGCCGGACGAGCGGGGGCAGATACGCAGTATTTT.

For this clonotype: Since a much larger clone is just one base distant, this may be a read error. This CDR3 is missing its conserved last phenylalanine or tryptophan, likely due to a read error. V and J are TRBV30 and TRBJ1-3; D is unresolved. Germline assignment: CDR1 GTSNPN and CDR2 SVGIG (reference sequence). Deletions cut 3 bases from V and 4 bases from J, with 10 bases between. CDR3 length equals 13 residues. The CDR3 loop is CAWSQVSGNTIYS. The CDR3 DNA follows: TGTGCCTGGAGCCAAGTTTCGGGAAACACCATATATTCT.

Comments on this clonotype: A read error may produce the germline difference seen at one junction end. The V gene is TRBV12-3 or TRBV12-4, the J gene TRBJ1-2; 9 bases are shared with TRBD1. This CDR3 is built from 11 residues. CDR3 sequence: CASSLGQGIAF. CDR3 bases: TGTGCCAGCAGTCTGGGACAGGGAATCGCCTTC.

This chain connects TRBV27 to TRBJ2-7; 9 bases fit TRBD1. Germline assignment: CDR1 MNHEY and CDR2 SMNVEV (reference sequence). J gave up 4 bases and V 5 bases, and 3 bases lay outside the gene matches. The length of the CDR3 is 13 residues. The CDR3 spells CASSVTGGYEQYF. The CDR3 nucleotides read TGTGCCAGCAGTGTGACAGGGGGTTACGAGCAGTACTTC.

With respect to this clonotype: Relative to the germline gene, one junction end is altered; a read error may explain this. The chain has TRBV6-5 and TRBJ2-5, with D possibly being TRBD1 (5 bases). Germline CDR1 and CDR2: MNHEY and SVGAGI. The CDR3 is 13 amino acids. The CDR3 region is CVSSFQGKETQYF. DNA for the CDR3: TGTGTCAGCAGTTTCCAGGGTAAGGAGACCCAGTACTTC.

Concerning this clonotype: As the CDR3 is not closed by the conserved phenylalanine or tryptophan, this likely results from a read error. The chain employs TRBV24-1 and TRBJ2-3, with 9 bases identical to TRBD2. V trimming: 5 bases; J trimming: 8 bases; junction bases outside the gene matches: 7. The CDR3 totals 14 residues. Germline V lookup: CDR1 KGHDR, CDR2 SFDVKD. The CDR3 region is CATSVLAGAGTQYL. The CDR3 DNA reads TGTGCCACCAGTGTGTTAGCGGGAGCAGGTACGCAGTATCTT.